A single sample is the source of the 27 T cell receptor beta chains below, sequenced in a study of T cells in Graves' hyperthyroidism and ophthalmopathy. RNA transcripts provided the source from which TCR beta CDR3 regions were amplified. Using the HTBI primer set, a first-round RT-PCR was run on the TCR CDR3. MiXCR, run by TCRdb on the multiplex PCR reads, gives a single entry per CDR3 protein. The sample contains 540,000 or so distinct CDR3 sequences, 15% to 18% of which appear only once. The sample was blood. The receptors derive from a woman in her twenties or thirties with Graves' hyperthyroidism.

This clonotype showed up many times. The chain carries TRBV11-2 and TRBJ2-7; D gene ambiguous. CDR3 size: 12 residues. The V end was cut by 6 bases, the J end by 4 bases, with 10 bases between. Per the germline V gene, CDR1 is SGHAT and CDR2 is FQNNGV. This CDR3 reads CASSRTEYEQYF. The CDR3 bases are TGTGCCAGCAGTCGGACGGAGTACGAGCAGTACTTC. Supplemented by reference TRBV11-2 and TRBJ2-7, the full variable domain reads EAGVAQSPRYKIIEKRQSVAFWCNPISGHATLYWYQQILGQGPKLLIQFQNNGVVDDSQLPKDRFSAERLKGVDSTLKIQPAKLEDSAVYLCASSRTEYEQYFGPGTRLTVT.

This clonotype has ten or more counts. CDR3 nucleotide sequence: TGTGCCAGCAGTTTAGGGACAGGGGTTAACTCACCCCTCCACTTT. Amino acids: CASSLGTGVNSPLHF. This chain links TRBV27 with TRBJ1-6, with TRBD1 matching over 10 bases. This CDR3 has 15 amino acids. J was trimmed by 10 bases and V by 2 bases; bases with no gene match: 5. Germline CDR1 and CDR2: MNHEY and SMNVEV (reference sequence).

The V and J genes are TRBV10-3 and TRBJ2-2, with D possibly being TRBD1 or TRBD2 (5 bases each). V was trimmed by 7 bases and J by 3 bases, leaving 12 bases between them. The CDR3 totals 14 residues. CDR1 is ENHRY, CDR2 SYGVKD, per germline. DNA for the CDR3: TGTGCCATCACCGGGGCAGCCGACACCGGGGAGCTGTTTTTT. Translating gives CAITGAADTGELFF.

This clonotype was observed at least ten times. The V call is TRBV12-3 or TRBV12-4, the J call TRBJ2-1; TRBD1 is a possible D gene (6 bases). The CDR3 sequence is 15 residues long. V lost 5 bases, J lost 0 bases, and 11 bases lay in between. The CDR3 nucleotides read TGTGCCAGCAGTCCTACAGGGATCTCCTACAATGAGCAGTTCTTC. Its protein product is CASSPTGISYNEQFF.

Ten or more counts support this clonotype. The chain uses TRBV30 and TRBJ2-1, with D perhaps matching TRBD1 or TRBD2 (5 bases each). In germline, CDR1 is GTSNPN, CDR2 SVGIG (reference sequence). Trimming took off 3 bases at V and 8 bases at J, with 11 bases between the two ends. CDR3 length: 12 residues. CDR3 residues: CAWRPRGYEQFF. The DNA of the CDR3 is TGTGCCTGGAGGCCGAGGGGATATGAGCAGTTCTTC.

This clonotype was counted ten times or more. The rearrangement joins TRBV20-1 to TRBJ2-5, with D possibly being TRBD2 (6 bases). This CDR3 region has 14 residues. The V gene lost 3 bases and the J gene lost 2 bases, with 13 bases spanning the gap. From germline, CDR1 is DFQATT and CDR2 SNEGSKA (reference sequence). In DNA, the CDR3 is TGCAGTGCTAGCGTGGGCCTAGCGCAAGAGACCCAGTACTTC. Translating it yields CSASVGLAQETQYF.

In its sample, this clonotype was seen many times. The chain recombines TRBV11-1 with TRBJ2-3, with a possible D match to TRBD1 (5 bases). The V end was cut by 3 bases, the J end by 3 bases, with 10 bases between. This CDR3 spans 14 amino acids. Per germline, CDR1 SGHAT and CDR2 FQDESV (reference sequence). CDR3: CASSFDRMTDTQYF. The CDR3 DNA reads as TGTGCCAGCAGCTTCGACAGAATGACAGATACGCAGTATTTT.

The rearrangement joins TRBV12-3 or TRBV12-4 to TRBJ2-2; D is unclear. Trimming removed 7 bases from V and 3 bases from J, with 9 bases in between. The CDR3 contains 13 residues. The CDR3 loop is CASTTIHTGELFF. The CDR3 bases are TGTGCCAGCACCACGATTCACACCGGGGAGCTGTTTTTT.

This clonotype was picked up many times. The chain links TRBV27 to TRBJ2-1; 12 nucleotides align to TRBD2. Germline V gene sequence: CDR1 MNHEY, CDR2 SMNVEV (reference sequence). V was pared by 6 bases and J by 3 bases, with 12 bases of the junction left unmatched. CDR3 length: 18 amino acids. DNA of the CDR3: TGTGCCAGCAGAGGACTAGCGGGAACCACTTCTTTCTACAATGAGCAGTTCTTC. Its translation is CASRGLAGTTSFYNEQFF.

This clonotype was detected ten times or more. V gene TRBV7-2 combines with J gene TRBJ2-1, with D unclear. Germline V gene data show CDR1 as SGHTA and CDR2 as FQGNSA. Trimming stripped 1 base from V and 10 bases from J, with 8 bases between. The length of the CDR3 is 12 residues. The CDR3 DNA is TGTGCCAGCAGCTTAGGGCGGTTCGAGCAGTTCTTC. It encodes CASSLGRFEQFF.

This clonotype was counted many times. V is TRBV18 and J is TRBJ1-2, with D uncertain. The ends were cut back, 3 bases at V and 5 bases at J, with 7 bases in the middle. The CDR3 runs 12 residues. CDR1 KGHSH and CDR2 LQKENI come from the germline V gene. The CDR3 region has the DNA TGTGCCAGCTCACCCTGGGGTTATGGCTACACCTTC. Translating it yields CASSPWGYGYTF.

CDR3 DNA sequence: TGTGCCAGCAGTCCCTCGACACAGGGAGAGCAGTACTTC. Protein product: CASSPSTQGEQYF. This sequence joins TRBV6-2 or TRBV6-3 and TRBJ2-7; maybe TRBD1 (6 bases). Germline V gene lookup returns CDR1 MNHEY and CDR2 SVGEGT. The CDR3 is 13 residues long. Between the trimmed V and J ends, which lost 5 bases and 7 bases, there was a span of 15 bases.

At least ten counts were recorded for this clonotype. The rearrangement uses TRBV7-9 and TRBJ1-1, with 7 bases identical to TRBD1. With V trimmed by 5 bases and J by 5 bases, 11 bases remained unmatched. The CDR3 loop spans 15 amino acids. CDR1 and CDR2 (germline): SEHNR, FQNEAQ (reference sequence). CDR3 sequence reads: CASSPHTGTATEAFF. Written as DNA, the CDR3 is TGTGCCAGCAGCCCCCATACCGGGACAGCAACTGAAGCTTTCTTT.

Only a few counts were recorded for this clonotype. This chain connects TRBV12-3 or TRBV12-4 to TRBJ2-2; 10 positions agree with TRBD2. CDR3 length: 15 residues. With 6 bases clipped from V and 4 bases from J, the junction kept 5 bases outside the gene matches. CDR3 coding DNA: TGTGCCAGCAGGGTAGCGGGAGGCGGCACCGGGGAGCTGTTTTTT. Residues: CASRVAGGGTGELFF.

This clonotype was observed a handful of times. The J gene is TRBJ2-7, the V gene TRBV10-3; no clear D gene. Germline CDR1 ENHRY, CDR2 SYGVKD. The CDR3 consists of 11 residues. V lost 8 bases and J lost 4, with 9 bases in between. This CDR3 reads CAISSRYEQYF. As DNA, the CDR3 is TGTGCCATCTCTAGTCGGTACGAGCAGTACTTC.

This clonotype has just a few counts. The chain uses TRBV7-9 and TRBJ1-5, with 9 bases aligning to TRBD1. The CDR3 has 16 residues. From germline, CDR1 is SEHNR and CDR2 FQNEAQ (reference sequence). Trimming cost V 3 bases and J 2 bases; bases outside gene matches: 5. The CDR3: CASSFTGGEGNQPQHF. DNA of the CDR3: TGTGCCAGCAGCTTTACAGGGGGCGAGGGCAATCAGCCCCAGCATTTT.

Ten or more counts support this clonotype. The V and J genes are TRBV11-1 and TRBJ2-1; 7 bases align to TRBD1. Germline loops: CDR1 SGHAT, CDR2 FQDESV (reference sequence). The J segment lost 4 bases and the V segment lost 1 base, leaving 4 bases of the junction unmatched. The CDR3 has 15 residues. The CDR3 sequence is CASSLGDSLYNEQFF. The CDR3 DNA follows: TGTGCCAGCAGCTTAGGGGACAGCCTGTACAATGAGCAGTTCTTC.

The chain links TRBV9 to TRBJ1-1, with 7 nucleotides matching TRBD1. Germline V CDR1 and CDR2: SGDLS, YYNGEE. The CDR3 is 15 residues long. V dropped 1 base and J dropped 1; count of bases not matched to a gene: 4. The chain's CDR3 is CASSVTGAKNTEAFF. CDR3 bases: TGTGCCAGCAGCGTAACAGGGGCAAAGAACACTGAAGCTTTCTTT.

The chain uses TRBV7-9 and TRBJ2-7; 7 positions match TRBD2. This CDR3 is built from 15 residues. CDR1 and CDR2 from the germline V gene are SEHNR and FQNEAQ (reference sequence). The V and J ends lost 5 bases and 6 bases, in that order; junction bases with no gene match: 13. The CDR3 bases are TGTGCCAGCAGCGCCGTTACGGGAGGTTTTGTCGAGCAGTACTTC. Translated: CASSAVTGGFVEQYF.

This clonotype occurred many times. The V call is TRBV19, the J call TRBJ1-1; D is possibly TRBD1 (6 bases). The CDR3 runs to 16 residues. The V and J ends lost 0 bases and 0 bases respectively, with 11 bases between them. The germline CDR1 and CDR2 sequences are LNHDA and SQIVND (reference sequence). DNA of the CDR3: TGTGCCAGTAGTATAGATGGCACAGGGCTGAACACTGAAGCTTTCTTT. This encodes CASSIDGTGLNTEAFF. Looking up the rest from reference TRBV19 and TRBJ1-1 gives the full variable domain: DGGITQSPKYLFRKEGQNVTLSCEQNLNHDAMYWYRQDPGQGLRLIYYSQIVNDFQKGDIAEGYSVSREKKESFPLTVTSAQKNPTAFYLCASSIDGTGLNTEAFFGQGTRLTVV.

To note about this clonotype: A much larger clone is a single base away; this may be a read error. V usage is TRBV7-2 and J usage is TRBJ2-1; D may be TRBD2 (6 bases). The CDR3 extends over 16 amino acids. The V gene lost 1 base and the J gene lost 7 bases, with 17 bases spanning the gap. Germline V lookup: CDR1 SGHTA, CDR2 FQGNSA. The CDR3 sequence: CASSLESGWATNEQFF. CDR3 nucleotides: TGTGCCAGCAGCTTAGAGAGCGGGTGGGCCACAAATGAGCAGTTCTTC.

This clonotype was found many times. Here the CDR3 reads CASSQGQSIYGYTF. The DNA for the CDR3 is TGTGCCAGCAGCCAAGGCCAGTCCATCTATGGCTACACCTTC. The chain joins TRBV3-1 to TRBJ1-2; D is ambiguous. This CDR3 has 14 amino acids. V lost 1 base, J lost 4 bases, and 10 bases lay in between. CDR1 LGHDT and CDR2 YNNKEL come from the germline V gene (reference sequence).

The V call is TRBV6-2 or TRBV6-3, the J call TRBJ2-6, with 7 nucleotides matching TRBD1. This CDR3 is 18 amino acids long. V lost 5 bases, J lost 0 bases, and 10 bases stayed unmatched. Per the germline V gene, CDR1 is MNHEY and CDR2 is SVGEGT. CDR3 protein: CASSPRDSQYSGANVLTF. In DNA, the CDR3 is TGTGCCAGCAGTCCCCGGGACAGCCAGTACTCTGGGGCCAACGTCCTGACTTTC.

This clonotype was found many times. CDR3 DNA sequence: TGTGCCAGCAGTTCCGGGGCCCGTGGGAACATTCAGTACTTC. Its protein is CASSSGARGNIQYF. The chain is built from TRBV12-3 or TRBV12-4 and TRBJ2-4; D possibly uses TRBD1 or TRBD2 (5 bases each). This CDR3 is built from 14 residues. Trimming pared 4 bases from V and 7 bases from J, leaving 14 bases between.

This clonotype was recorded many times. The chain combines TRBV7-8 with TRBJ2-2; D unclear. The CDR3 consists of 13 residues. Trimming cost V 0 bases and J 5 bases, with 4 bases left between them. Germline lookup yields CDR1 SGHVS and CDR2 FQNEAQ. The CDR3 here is CASSLARTGELFF. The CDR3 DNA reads TGTGCCAGCAGCTTAGCGCGAACCGGGGAGCTGTTTTTT.

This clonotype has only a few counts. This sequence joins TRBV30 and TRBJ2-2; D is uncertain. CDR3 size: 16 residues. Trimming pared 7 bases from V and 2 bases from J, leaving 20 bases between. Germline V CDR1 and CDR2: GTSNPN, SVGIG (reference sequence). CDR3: CASPSRVFSNTGELFF. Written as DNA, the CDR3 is TGTGCCTCCCCCTCCCGGGTTTTCAGCAACACCGGGGAGCTGTTTTTT.

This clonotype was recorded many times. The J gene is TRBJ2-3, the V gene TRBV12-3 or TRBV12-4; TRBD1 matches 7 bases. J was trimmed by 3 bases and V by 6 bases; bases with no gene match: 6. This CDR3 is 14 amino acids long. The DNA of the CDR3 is TGTGCCAGCAGGCGACAGGGCGTAACAGATACGCAGTATTTT. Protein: CASRRQGVTDTQYF.